This TCR beta chain was captured in a study of response to subunit inactivated influenza vaccine. Study-wide findings and caveats: The authors put forward the suggestion that each seasonal influenza vaccination may bring in only a limited number of new T cells.

Germline V lookup: CDR1 MNHEY, CDR2 SVGEGT. The ends lost 5 bases at V and 2 bases at J; junction bases unmatched: 11. CDR3 length: 18 amino acids. TCRdb re-called the RT-PCR reads through MiXCR, storing one row per CDR3 protein. The sample holds about 650,000 distinct CDR3 sequences; about 15% are singletons and the top ten take roughly 7.2%. This clonotype was observed once. Its target is not known. The genes are TRBV6-2 or TRBV6-3 and TRBJ2-4; TRBD2 agrees at 11 bases. Source: PBMCs from blood, taken 14 days before vaccination. This TCR derives from a man in his fifties or sixties who received an inactivated influenza vaccine. The CDR3 protein is CASSTQSSGRATKNIQYF. The CDR3 DNA reads TGTGCCAGCAGTACTCAGAGTAGCGGGAGGGCTACCAAAAACATTCAGTACTTC.